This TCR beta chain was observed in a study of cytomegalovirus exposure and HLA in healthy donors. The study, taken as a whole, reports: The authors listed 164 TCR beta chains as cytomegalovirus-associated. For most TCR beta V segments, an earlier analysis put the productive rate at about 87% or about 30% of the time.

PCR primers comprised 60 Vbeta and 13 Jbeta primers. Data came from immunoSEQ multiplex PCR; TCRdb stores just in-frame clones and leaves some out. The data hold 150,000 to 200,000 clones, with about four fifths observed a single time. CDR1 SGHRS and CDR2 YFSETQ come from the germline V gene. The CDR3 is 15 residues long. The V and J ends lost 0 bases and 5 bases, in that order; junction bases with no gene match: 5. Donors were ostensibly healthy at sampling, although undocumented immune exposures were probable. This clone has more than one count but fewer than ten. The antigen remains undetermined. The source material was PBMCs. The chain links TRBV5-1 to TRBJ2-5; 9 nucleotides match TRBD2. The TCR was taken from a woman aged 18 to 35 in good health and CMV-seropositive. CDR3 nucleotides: TGCGCCAGCAGCTTGGGGCTAGCGGGGAGTGAGACCCAGTACTTC. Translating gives CASSLGLAGSETQYF.